This T cell receptor beta chain is from a study of early T cells in non-severe SARS-CoV-2 infection. Study overall: Investigators sequenced bulk RNA drawn from unsorted whole blood, and chains remained unpaired.

This CDR3 has 14 amino acids. V was trimmed by 3 bases and J by 1 base, leaving 9 bases between them. TCRdb itself ran the 5' RACE reads through MiXCR, one entry per CDR3 protein. The sample shows 60,000 or so distinct CDR3 sequences, roughly an eighth of them seen only once. The sample holds a few counts of this clonotype. The sample taken for sequencing was whole blood. The sequence was collected from an adult who was a healthcare worker with PCR-confirmed SARS-CoV-2 infection or an uninfected control (not recorded which). The rearrangement joins TRBV12-3 or TRBV12-4 to TRBJ1-1; D is unclear. The CDR3 here is CASSFSETNTEAFF. The CDR3 DNA is TGTGCCAGCAGTTTTTCAGAGACGAACACTGAAGCTTTCTTT.